Listed here are 20 T cell receptor beta chains from one sample, sequenced in a study of blood T cells in healthy people across ages. A second PCR, run for roughly 6 to 11 cycles, used a sample-barcoded 5' primer plus a J-beta primer mix. In TCRdb, the 5' RACE reads were re-called with MiXCR into one record per CDR3 protein. The table includes about 1.6 million distinct CDR3 sequences, about 35% detected once. Sequencing input: blood. These TCRs come from a woman aged 25 to 39 in good health.

The V call is TRBV10-3, the J call TRBJ2-1; the match to TRBD2 covers 12 bases. The CDR3 runs 15 residues. Germline CDR1 reads ENHRY; CDR2 reads SYGVKD. With V trimmed by 6 bases and J by 10 bases, 10 bases remained unmatched. CDR3 in amino acids: CAISDTSGGLGEQFF. In DNA, the CDR3 is TGTGCCATCAGCGACACTAGCGGGGGGTTGGGGGAGCAGTTCTTC.

This clonotype was picked up many times. V is TRBV7-6 and J is TRBJ1-1; 7 nucleotides align to TRBD1. The J segment lost 3 bases and the V segment lost 0 bases, leaving 7 bases of the junction unmatched. Germline CDR1 SGHVS, CDR2 FNYEAQ. This CDR3 is built from 16 residues. This chain's CDR3 is CASSLAGGTAHTEAFF. As DNA, the CDR3 is TGTGCCAGCAGCTTAGCCGGCGGGACAGCACACACTGAAGCTTTCTTT. Supplemented by reference TRBV7-6 and TRBJ1-1, the full variable domain reads GAGVSQSPRYKVTKRGQDVALRCDPISGHVSLYWYRQALGQGPEFLTYFNYEAQQDKSGLPNDRFSAERPEGSISTLTIQRTEQRDSAMYRCASSLAGGTAHTEAFFGQGTRLTVV.

This clonotype occurred many times. A much bigger clone sits one base away, suggesting this may be a read error. This chain joins TRBV20-1 and TRBJ2-1; D possibly uses TRBD1 or TRBD2 (5 bases each). The germline CDR1 and CDR2 sequences are DFQATT and SNEGSKA (reference sequence). The CDR3 covers 11 residues. Here the CDR3 reads CRAGTQNEQFF. As DNA, the CDR3 is TGCAGGGCAGGGACCCAGAATGAGCAGTTCTTC.

This clonotype was detected a few times. This chain links TRBV28 with TRBJ2-7; perhaps D is TRBD1 or TRBD2 (5 bases each). Germline V lookup: CDR1 MDHEN, CDR2 SYDVKM. V was trimmed by 4 bases and J by 3 bases, leaving 10 bases between them. The CDR3 extends over 13 amino acids. CDR3 sequence: CASSSGRIYEQYF. The CDR3 region has the DNA TGTGCCAGCAGTTCGGGACGGATCTACGAGCAGTACTTC.

This clonotype was found a few times. This chain links TRBV6-5 with TRBJ2-6; the D is unclear. The CDR3 sequence is 13 residues long. Looked up from germline, CDR1 is MNHEY and CDR2 is SVGAGI. Trimming shortened V by 6 bases and J by 4 bases, and 7 bases separated the two germline ends. Here the CDR3 reads CASSALGANVLTF. The CDR3, as DNA: TGTGCCAGCAGCGCTCTGGGGGCCAACGTCCTGACTTTC.

V usage is TRBV5-1 and J usage is TRBJ2-7; D tentatively reads TRBD1 or TRBD2 (5 bases each). The CDR3 sequence is 13 residues long. Per the germline V gene, CDR1 is SGHRS and CDR2 is YFSETQ. Trimming cost V 4 bases and J 3 bases, with 11 bases left between them. The DNA for the CDR3 is TGCGCCAGCAGCCGGTGGGACGGCTACGAGCAGTACTTC. Its translation: CASSRWDGYEQYF.

The V gene is TRBV6-2 or TRBV6-3, the J gene TRBJ2-7; no clear D gene. Germline V lookup: CDR1 MNHEY, CDR2 SVGEGT. V was pared by 2 bases and J by 1 base, with 3 bases between. The CDR3 runs 12 residues. Here the CDR3 DNA reads TGTGCCAGCAGTTACGAATCCTACGAGCAGTACTTC. This sequence encodes CASSYESYEQYF.

This clonotype was seen ten or more times. The genes are TRBV12-3 or TRBV12-4 and TRBJ2-5; the match to TRBD2 covers 8 bases. The CDR3 covers 15 residues. The V segment lost 2 bases and the J segment 5 bases; nucleotides outside the gene matches: 7. This CDR3 is CASSLIAGIPETQYF. CDR3 in DNA: TGTGCCAGCAGTTTAATAGCGGGGATCCCTGAGACCCAGTACTTC.

There are a few counts of this clonotype. The chain joins TRBV4-1 to TRBJ1-2, with 11 bases lining up with TRBD1. Germline V lookup: CDR1 MGHRA, CDR2 YSYEKL. Losses at the gene ends were 1 base for V and 7 bases for J; bases not matched to a gene: 14. The CDR3 consists of 18 residues. The CDR3 loop is CASSQGTSLGQGAGGYTF. The CDR3 DNA reads as TGCGCCAGCAGCCAAGGGACATCCCTTGGACAGGGGGCCGGTGGCTACACCTTC.

The chain links TRBV27 to TRBJ1-1, with no clear D. This CDR3 is 24 amino acids long. CDR1 and CDR2 from the germline V gene are MNHEY and SMNVEV (reference sequence). V dropped 1 base and J dropped 1 base, with 37 bases sitting between them. The DNA of the CDR3 is TGTGCCAGCAGTTTATTTGTCGTGCCTCCGAATCTTGACTTACACCGTCTCAAGAACACTGAAGCTTTCTTT. It yields the protein CASSLFVVPPNLDLHRLKNTEAFF.

The rearrangement links TRBV5-6 to TRBJ2-3; 9 positions match TRBD1. CDR3 size: 16 residues. The V segment lost 4 bases and the J segment 4 bases; nucleotides outside the gene matches: 10. CDR1 and CDR2 (germline): SGHDT, YYEEEE. CDR3: CASSPRDRVFPDTQYF. Here the CDR3 DNA reads TGTGCCAGCAGCCCCCGGGACAGGGTCTTCCCAGATACGCAGTATTTT.

As concerns this clonotype: Compared with germline, one end of the junction differs, possibly owing to a read error. The chain employs TRBV11-2 and TRBJ2-1, with D perhaps assigned TRBD1 or TRBD2 (5 bases each). Germline CDR1 SGHAT, CDR2 FQNNGV. The CDR3 is made up of 15 amino acids. The CDR3 reads CANSSVRRGHNEQFF. The CDR3 DNA sequence: TGTGCCAACAGCTCCGTCAGACGGGGCCACAATGAGCAGTTCTTC.

As concerns this clonotype: The germline gene is not matched at one end of the junction; a read error may be the cause. V is TRBV5-6 and J is TRBJ2-3; a weak D match, TRBD2 (5 bases). The CDR3 runs 15 residues. Germline V CDR1 and CDR2: SGHDT, YYEEEE. CDR3 nucleotides: TGTGCCAGCAGCCCTGATCGGGGTCGCACAGATACGCGGTATTTT. Protein sequence: CASSPDRGRTDTRYF. Using reference TRBV5-6 and TRBJ2-3 for the parts outside the CDR3, the full variable domain is DAGVTQSPTHLIKTRGQQVTLRCSPKSGHDTVSWYQQALGQGPQFIFQYYEEEERQRGNFPDRFSGHQFPNYSSELNVNALLLGDSALYLCASSPDRGRTDTRYFGPGTRLTVL.

About this clonotype itself: Given a much more abundant clone one base away, this may be a read error. V gene TRBV29-1 combines with J gene TRBJ2-7; D is perhaps TRBD1 (6 bases). V was cut by 4 bases and J by 4 bases, with 14 bases left in between. This CDR3 has 13 residues. Germline V gene sequence: CDR1 SQVTM, CDR2 ANQGSEA. The CDR3 reads CSVGVGASYEQYF. The CDR3 DNA reads as TGCAGCGTTGGGGTGGGGGCCTCATACGAGCAGTACTTC.

The chain recombines TRBV4-1 with TRBJ1-2; D is unresolved. CDR3 size: 15 residues. Trimming stripped 3 bases from V and 2 bases from J, with 13 bases between. Germline values: CDR1 MGHRA, CDR2 YSYEKL. The CDR3 DNA sequence: TGCGCCAGCAGCCATTGGAGCGACACCAACTATGGCTACACCTTC. Its protein product is CASSHWSDTNYGYTF.

This clonotype came up a few times. The gene calls are TRBV7-2 and TRBJ2-3, with 11 bases lining up with TRBD2. Trimming took 1 base from V and 8 from J; bases not matched to a gene: 2. The V gene's germline CDR1 is SGHTA and CDR2 FQGNSA. The CDR3 spans 14 residues. DNA of the CDR3: TGTGCCAGCAGCTTAGTAGCGGGAGGGCCTACGCAGTATTTT. Translated: CASSLVAGGPTQYF.

J is TRBJ1-1 and V is TRBV7-9; 7 positions agree with TRBD1. This CDR3 is built from 14 residues. Looked up from germline, CDR1 is SEHNR and CDR2 is FQNEAQ (reference sequence). V was clipped by 4 bases and J by 4 bases; unmatched bases: 6. The CDR3 DNA reads as TGTGCCAGCAGCTCACGACAGGGTATCACTGAAGCTTTCTTT. It translates to CASSSRQGITEAFF.

The chain employs TRBV27 and TRBJ2-3; no firm D call. V lost 4 bases and J 4 bases, leaving 12 bases between the germline ends. CDR1 and CDR2 (germline): MNHEY, SMNVEV (reference sequence). The CDR3 has 14 residues. This chain's CDR3 is CASSSTPYSDTQYF. CDR3 in DNA: TGTGCCAGCAGTTCTACTCCTTACTCAGATACGCAGTATTTT.

This chain uses TRBV6-1 with TRBJ1-2; TRBD1 agrees at 8 bases. This CDR3 contains 17 residues. Germline V CDR1 and CDR2: MNHNS, SASEGT. The trim removed 2 bases at V and 7 bases at J, leaving 15 bases unmatched. As DNA, the CDR3 is TGTGCCAGCAGTGAATTGGACAGGGTTGTTTTTCAGAGTGGCTACACCTTC. The encoded protein is CASSELDRVVFQSGYTF.

This chain connects TRBV15 to TRBJ2-5; 7 bases match TRBD2. Trimming cost V 8 bases and J 3 bases; bases outside gene matches: 6. The CDR3 is 13 residues long. Per the germline V gene, CDR1 is LNHNV and CDR2 is YYDKDF (reference sequence). CDR3 coding DNA: TGTGCCACCGGACTAGGCGGGGAAGAGACCCAGTACTTC. Translated, it gives CATGLGGEETQYF.